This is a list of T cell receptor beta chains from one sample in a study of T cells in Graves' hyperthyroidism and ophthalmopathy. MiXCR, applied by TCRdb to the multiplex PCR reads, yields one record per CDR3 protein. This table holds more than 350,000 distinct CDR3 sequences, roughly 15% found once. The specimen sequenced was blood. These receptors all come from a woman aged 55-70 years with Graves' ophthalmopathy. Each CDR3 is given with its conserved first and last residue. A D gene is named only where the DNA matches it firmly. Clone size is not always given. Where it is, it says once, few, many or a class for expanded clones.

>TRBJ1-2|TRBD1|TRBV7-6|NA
TGTGCCAGCAGCCCAGGGACAGGGGGCGAAGTCATGGGCTACACCTTC
CASSPGTGGEVMGYTF
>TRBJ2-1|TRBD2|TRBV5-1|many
TGCGCCAGCAGCGGAGCGGGAGCTTACAATGAGCAGTTCTTC
CASSGAGAYNEQFF
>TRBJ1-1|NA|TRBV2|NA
TGTGCCAGCAGTGGGACAGTGGGGAACACTGAAGCTTTCTTT
CASSGTVGNTEAFF
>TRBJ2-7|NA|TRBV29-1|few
TGCAGCGTTGAGGGGGGCGGGAACGAGCAGTACTTC
CSVEGGGNEQYF
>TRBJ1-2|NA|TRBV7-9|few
TGTGCCAGCAGCTCAAGTTCCGGGGAGGACCTCTATGGCTACACCTTC
CASSSSSGEDLYGYTF
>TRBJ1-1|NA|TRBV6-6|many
TGTGCCAGCAGTTACTCAGGGGGGCCTGAAGCTTTCTTT
CASSYSGGPEAFF
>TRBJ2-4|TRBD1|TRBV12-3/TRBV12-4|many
TGTGCCAGCACCCCTCAGGGGGTCCTAGCCAAAAACATTCAGTACTTC
CASTPQGVLAKNIQYF
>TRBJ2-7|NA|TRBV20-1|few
TGCAGTGCTAATGTTGACGGGAGAGCCTACGAGCAGTACTTC
CSANVDGRAYEQYF
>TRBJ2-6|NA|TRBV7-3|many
TGTGCCAGCAGCACGGGGCCGGGGGCCGGGGCCAACGTCCTGACTTTC
CASSTGPGAGANVLTF
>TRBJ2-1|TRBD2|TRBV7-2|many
TGTGCCAGCAGCTCGGGACTAGCGGGAGGATCAGGGGAGCAGTTCTTC
CASSSGLAGGSGEQFF
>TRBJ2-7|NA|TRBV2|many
TGTGCCAGCGCTTGGAGGGTGGAGCAGTACTTC
CASAWRVEQYF
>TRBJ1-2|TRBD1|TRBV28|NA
TGTGCCAGCAGTTTACAGGGGGGCAATGGCTACACCTTC
CASSLQGGNGYTF
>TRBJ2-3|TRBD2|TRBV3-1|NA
TGTGCCAGCAGCCAAGATGTAGGGACTAGCGGGAGCACAGATACGCAGTATTTT
CASSQDVGTSGSTDTQYF
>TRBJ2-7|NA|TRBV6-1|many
TGTGCCAGCAACGGGTACAGGGCTGGGGAGCAGTACTTC
CASNGYRAGEQYF
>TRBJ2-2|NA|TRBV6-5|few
TGTGCCAGCAGTTACACAGGATGGAACGGGGAGCTGTTTTTT
CASSYTGWNGELFF
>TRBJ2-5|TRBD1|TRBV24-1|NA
TGTGCCACCAGTGATTTGAGGGACAGGGGAGAGACCCAGTACTTC
CATSDLRDRGETQYF
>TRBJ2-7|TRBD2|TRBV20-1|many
TGCAGTGCTCGCCGATATAAACTAGCGGGAGGGCCGGGGGAGCAGTACTTC
CSARRYKLAGGPGEQYF
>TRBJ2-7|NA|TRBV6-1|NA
TGTGCCAGCAGTGAATACGCCGGACTAACCGCCTCTGGGGAGCAGTACTTC
CASSEYAGLTASGEQYF
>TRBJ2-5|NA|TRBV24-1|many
TGTGCCACCAGTTTAAACGACCGGTGGGAGACCCAGTACTTC
CATSLNDRWETQYF
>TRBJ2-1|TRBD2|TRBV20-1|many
TGCAGTGCTCAACCACCCGTAGCGGGAAGGAATGAGCAGTTCTTC
CSAQPPVAGRNEQFF
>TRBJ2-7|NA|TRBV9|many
TGTGCCAGCAGCGTAGCACTCGGCTACGAGCAGTACTTC
CASSVALGYEQYF
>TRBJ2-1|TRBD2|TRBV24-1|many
TGTGCCACCAGTGATTTAGGCGGGGGGGCCAATGAGCAGTTCTTC
CATSDLGGGANEQFF
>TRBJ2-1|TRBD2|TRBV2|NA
TGTGCCAGCAGCGGACTAGCGGGAGGGCATGAGCAGTTCTTC
CASSGLAGGHEQFF
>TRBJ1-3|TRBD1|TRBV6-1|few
TGTGCCAGCATCCGACAGGGTTCAGGAAACACCATATATTTT
CASIRQGSGNTIYF
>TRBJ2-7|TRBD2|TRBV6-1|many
TGTGCCAGCAGTCGACCACTAGCGGGAGGGCGCGAGCAGTACTTC
CASSRPLAGGREQYF
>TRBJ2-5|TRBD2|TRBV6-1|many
TGTGCCAGCAGCAGACTAGCGGGGCATCAAGAGACCCAGTACTTC
CASSRLAGHQETQYF
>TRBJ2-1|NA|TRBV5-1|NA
TGCGCCAGCAGCTTGGCTCTAGGTGGTGAGCAGTTCTTC
CASSLALGGEQFF
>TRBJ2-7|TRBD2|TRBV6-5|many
TGTGCCAGCAGTTACCTTTCTAGCGGGGGTCCCGAGCAGTACTTC
CASSYLSSGGPEQYF
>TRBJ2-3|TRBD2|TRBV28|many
TGTGCCAGCGAACGGCTAGCGGGACGATCAGATACGCAGTATTTT
CASERLAGRSDTQYF
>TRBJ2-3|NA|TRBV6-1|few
TGTGCCAGCAGTGAAATGCATATGGGTGGTGGGGATACGCAGTATTTT
CASSEMHMGGGDTQYF
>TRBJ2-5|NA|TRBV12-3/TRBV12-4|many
TGTGCCAGCAGTTTTGGGGGGGCAGGTCGGGAGACCCAGTACTTC
CASSFGGAGRETQYF
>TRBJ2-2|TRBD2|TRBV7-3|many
TGTGCCAGCAGCTTATCTAGCGGGTCGAACACCGGGGAGCTGTTTTTT
CASSLSSGSNTGELFF
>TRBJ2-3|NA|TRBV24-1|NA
TGTGCCACCAATGAGGACGAAGGGTCACCAGATACGCAGTATTTT
CATNEDEGSPDTQYF
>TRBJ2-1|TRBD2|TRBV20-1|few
TGCAGTGTCTCTAGCGGGAGAGGGGTCTACAATGAGCAGTTCTTC
CSVSSGRGVYNEQFF
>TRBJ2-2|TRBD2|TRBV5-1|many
TGCGCCAGCAGGCAACTAGCGGGGAACACCGGGGAGCTGTTTTTT
CASRQLAGNTGELFF
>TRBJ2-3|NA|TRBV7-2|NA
TGTGCCAGCAGCTTAGAGGGTAGGGGACTGACCACAGATACGCAGTATTTT
CASSLEGRGLTTDTQYF
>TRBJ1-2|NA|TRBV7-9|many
TGTGCCACCCGGGACGGTTATGGCTACACCTTC
CATRDGYGYTF
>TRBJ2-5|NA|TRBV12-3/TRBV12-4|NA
TGTGCCAGCAGTGAATCCGGGACATCCGAGACCCAGTACTTC
CASSESGTSETQYF
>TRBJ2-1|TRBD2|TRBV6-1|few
TGTGCCAGCAGTGAAGTGTATCCGGGAGGAAGCGGCACTGAGCAGTTCTTC
CASSEVYPGGSGTEQFF
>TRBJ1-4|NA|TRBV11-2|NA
TGTGCCAGCAGCTTAGTGCCGGGAGTTAGTGAAAAACTGTTTTTT
CASSLVPGVSEKLFF
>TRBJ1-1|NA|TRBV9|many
TGTGCCAGCAGCTTGGACAAAAACACTGAAGCTTTCTTT
CASSLDKNTEAFF
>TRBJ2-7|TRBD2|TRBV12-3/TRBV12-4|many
TGTGCCAGCAGTTTGGTCGGGACTAGGACGGACGAGCAGTACTTC
CASSLVGTRTDEQYF
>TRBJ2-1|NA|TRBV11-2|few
TGTGCCAGCAGCTTAGTCGGAAGGGGCTTAGGAGCCTCCAATGAGCAGTTCTTC
CASSLVGRGLGASNEQFF
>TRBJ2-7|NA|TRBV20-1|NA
TGCAGTGCTCCCTCGCGGGTGGCCCTGGATGAGCAGTACTTC
CSAPSRVALDEQYF
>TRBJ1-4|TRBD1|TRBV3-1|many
TGTGCCAGCAGCCACCAGACAGGGGGTGAAAAACTGTTTTTT
CASSHQTGGEKLFF
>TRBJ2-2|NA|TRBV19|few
TGTGCCAGTACCTCGGACAGCTACACCGGGGAGCTGTTTTTT
CASTSDSYTGELFF
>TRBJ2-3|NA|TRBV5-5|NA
TGTGCCAGCAGGCCCCCTGCGTGGGAGGAGGTAGATACGCAGTATTTT
CASRPPAWEEVDTQYF
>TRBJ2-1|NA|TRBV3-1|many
TGTGCCAGCAGCCAAATCTATACCCAATCCTACAATGAGCAGTTCTTC
CASSQIYTQSYNEQFF
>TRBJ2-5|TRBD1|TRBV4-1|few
TGCGCCAGCAGCCAAGACGGGACAGCTCAAGAGACCCAGTACTTC
CASSQDGTAQETQYF
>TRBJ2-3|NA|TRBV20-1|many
TGCAGTGCTAGAGGTAGTGGGGAGGCCAGCACAGATACGCAGTATTTT
CSARGSGEASTDTQYF
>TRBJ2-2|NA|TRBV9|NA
TGTGCCAGCAGCGTTGCGACCGGGGAGCTGTTTTTT
CASSVATGELFF
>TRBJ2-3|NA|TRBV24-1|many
TGTGCCACCAGTGATTTCGGGGTGGGCCCAGATACGCAGTATTTT
CATSDFGVGPDTQYF
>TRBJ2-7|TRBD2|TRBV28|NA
TGTGCCAGCAGTTTATCTAGCGGCCCTGACTACGAGCAGTACTTC
CASSLSSGPDYEQYF
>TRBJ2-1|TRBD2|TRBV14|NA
TGTGCCAGCAGCCTCGGACTAGCGGCCATTGAGCAGTTCTTC
CASSLGLAAIEQFF
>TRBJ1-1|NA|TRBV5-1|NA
TGTGCCAGCAGTGAAGGGGGGGGGAGGAACACTGAAGCTTTCTTT
CASSEGGGRNTEAFF
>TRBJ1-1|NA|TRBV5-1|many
TGCGCCAGCAGCACCGGGTCTACTCCGGGGTTGAACACTGAAGCTTTCTTT
CASSTGSTPGLNTEAFF